The T cell receptor (beta chain) under discussion was sequenced for a study of T cells in Graves' hyperthyroidism and ophthalmopathy. The overall study: Prior to any treatment, at the point of initial diagnosis, peripheral blood was collected.

A few counts support this clonotype. This may be a read error, as it is one base from a much larger clone. The study left out patients who had uncontrolled infection, other autoimmune disease, pregnancy or lactation. Trimming took 7 bases from V and 3 from J, leaving 18 bases between them. The CDR3 contains 15 residues. Per the germline V gene, CDR1 is SEHNR and CDR2 is FQNEAQ (reference sequence). RNA transcripts provided the source from which TCR beta CDR3 regions were amplified. The TCR CDR3 first-round RT-PCR relied on the HTBI primer set. Via MiXCR, TCRdb re-called the multiplex PCR reads, giving one row per CDR3 protein. Among roughly 500,000 distinct CDR3 sequences listed, around 14% were seen once.

Sequencing was performed on blood. This sequence was found in a woman aged 25-40 years with Graves' hyperthyroidism that later progressed to Graves' ophthalmopathy. The J gene is TRBJ1-2, the V gene TRBV7-9; D perhaps matches TRBD1 (5 bases). The CDR3 region is CASNYRDGGDYGYTF. The CDR3 DNA reads as TGTGCCAGCAACTACCGGGACGGAGGGGACTATGGCTACACCTTC.